The 9 T cell receptor beta chains reported below all come from one sample, sequenced in a study of Ad26.COV2.S vaccination and SARS-CoV-2 variants. The treatment was: about 20 received Ad26.COV2.S at low or high dose, single or two shots; 5 received placebo; per-sample allocation not given. Collection of samples fell on day 63 after the first vaccine or placebo injection. The data were produced by immunoSEQ multiplex PCR, yet TCRdb's version contains in-frame clones alone and is incomplete. The table lists about 400,000 clones, 83% of them singletons, with about 7.1% in the top ten. Sequencing used peripheral blood, obtained in a trial of Ad26.COV2.S vaccine versus placebo. The receptors stem from a person between 18 and 60 years old who received the Ad26.COV2.S COVID-19 vaccine or a placebo.

This clone has only one observation. The V call is TRBV4-1, the J call TRBJ1-2; D might be TRBD1 (5 bases). Between the trimmed V and J ends, which lost 0 bases and 8 bases, there was a span of 22 bases. The V gene's germline CDR1 is MGHRA and CDR2 YSYEKL. This CDR3 is built from 17 residues. The CDR3 region has the DNA TGCGCCAGCAGCCAAGAATTATTAGGGGAAGGGCTCGAAGGCTACACCTTC. Translated, it gives CASSQELLGEGLEGYTF.

The V call is TRBV27, the J call TRBJ1-5, with a possible D match to TRBD1 (5 bases). The CDR3 sequence is 14 residues long. V lost 1 base, J lost 5 bases, and 9 bases lay in between. The germline V gene has CDR1 MNHEY and CDR2 SMNVEV (reference sequence). DNA of the CDR3: TGTGCCAGCAGTTTATTCCAGGGTGATCAGCCCCAGCATTTT. It codes for CASSLFQGDQPQHF.

The gene calls are TRBV2 and TRBJ2-7, with D maybe TRBD1 (6 bases). Germline CDR1 and CDR2: SNHLY and FYNNEI. CDR3 size: 12 residues. V was cut by 6 bases and J by 3 bases, with 9 bases left in between. The CDR3 here is CASREQGYEQYF. DNA of the CDR3: TGTGCCAGCAGGGAACAGGGCTACGAGCAGTACTTC. The whole variable domain, filled in from reference TRBV2 and TRBJ2-7, reads EPEVTQTPSHQVTQMGQEVILRCVPISNHLYFYWYRQILGQKVEFLVSFYNNEISEKSEIFDDQFSVERPDGSNFTLKIRSTKLEDSAMYFCASREQGYEQYFGPGTRLTVT.

J is TRBJ1-2 and V is TRBV6-1, with D tentatively TRBD1 (6 bases). The CDR3 loop spans 15 amino acids. The germline CDR1 and CDR2 sequences are MNHNS and SASEGT. Trimming pared 1 base from V and 2 bases from J, leaving 11 bases between. CDR3 DNA sequence: TGTGCCAGCAGTGAAGGAAATCAGGGGAACTATGGCTACACCTTC. This sequence encodes CASSEGNQGNYGYTF.

The chain couples TRBV10-3 to TRBJ1-2; D unclear. V was trimmed by 1 base and J by 4 bases, leaving 10 bases between them. CDR1 is ENHRY and CDR2 is SYGVKD in the germline V gene. The CDR3 extends over 14 amino acids. CDR3 in DNA: TGTGCCATCAGTGAGTGGGCGGCCCGCTATGGCTACACCTTC. It encodes CAISEWAARYGYTF.

Only one count was recorded for this clone. This chain uses TRBV2 with TRBJ2-2; either TRBD1 or TRBD2 may fit D (5 bases each). In germline, CDR1 is SNHLY, CDR2 FYNNEI. CDR3 size: 15 residues. The V end lost 3 bases, the J end lost 1 base, and 9 bases lay between the germline ends. DNA of the CDR3: TGTGCCAGCAGTGAGAGGGGCCTGAACACCGGGGAGCTGTTTTTT. It translates to CASSERGLNTGELFF. Based on the CDR3 plus reference TRBV2 and TRBJ2-2, the full variable domain is EPEVTQTPSHQVTQMGQEVILRCVPISNHLYFYWYRQILGQKVEFLVSFYNNEISEKSEIFDDQFSVERPDGSNFTLKIRSTKLEDSAMYFCASSERGLNTGELFFGEGSRLTVL.

The V call is TRBV7-9, the J call TRBJ1-2; a weak D match, TRBD1 (5 bases). The CDR3 consists of 13 residues. The V and J ends lost 1 base and 7 bases respectively, with 10 bases between them. The germline gives CDR1 SEHNR, CDR2 FQNEAQ (reference sequence). CDR3 amino acids: CASSLVREGGYTF. In DNA form, the CDR3 reads TGTGCCAGCAGCTTAGTCAGGGAAGGTGGCTACACCTTC.

The J gene is TRBJ2-6, the V gene TRBV30; D gene ambiguous. In germline, CDR1 is GTSNPN, CDR2 SVGIG (reference sequence). V was shortened by 2 bases and J by 0 bases, with 5 bases between the two germline ends. This CDR3 region has 14 residues. The CDR3 is CAWSSGSGANVLTF. The CDR3 nucleotides read TGTGCCTGGAGTTCGGGCTCTGGGGCCAACGTCCTGACTTTC. Together with reference TRBV30 and TRBJ2-6, the CDR3 gives the full variable domain: SQTIHQWPATLVQPVGSPLSLECTVEGTSNPNLYWYRQAAGRGLQLLFYSVGIGQISSEVPQNLSASRPQDRQFILSSKKLLLSDSGFYLCAWSSGSGANVLTFGAGSRLTVL.

V is TRBV11-2 and J is TRBJ1-2; D remains unclear. The CDR3 loop spans 15 amino acids. V was cut by 0 bases and J by 7 bases, with 15 bases left in between. Germline loops: CDR1 SGHAT, CDR2 FQNNGV. The CDR3 DNA sequence: TGTGCCAGCAGCTTAGATCGGCTTTATGTGGGTGGCTACACCTTC. Amino acid sequence: CASSLDRLYVGGYTF.